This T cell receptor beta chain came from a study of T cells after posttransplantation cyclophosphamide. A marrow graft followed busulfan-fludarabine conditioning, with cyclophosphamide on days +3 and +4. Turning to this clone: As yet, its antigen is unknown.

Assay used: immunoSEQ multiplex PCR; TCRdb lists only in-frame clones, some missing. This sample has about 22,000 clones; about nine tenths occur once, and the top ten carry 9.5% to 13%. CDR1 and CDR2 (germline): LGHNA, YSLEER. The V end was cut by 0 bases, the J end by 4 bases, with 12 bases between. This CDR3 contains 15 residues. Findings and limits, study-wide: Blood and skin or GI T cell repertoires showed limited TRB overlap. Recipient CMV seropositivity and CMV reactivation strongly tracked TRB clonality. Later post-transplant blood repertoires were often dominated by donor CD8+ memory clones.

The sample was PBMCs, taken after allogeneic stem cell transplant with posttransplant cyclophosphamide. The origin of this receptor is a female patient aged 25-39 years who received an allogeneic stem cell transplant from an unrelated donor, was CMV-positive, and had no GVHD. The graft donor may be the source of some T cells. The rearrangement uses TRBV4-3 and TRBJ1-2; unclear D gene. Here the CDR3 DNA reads TGCGCCAGCAGCCAAGATAGCCGAGGGCTCTATGGCTACACCTTC. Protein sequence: CASSQDSRGLYGYTF.